This T cell receptor (beta chain) was sequenced in a study of response to subunit inactivated influenza vaccine. The V gene's germline CDR1 is KGHSH and CDR2 LQKENI. J gave up 0 bases and V 1 base, and 8 bases lay outside the gene matches. This CDR3 contains 19 residues. One entry per CDR3 protein, called by TCRdb with MiXCR from the RT-PCR reads. The sample lists 610,000 or so distinct CDR3 sequences, around 15% occurring once. Sequencing was performed on PBMCs from blood, taken 11 to 12 days after vaccination. This clonotype originated in a man between 45 and 60 years old who received an inactivated influenza vaccine. The V and J genes are TRBV18 and TRBJ2-1; 11 bases fit TRBD2. CDR3 loop: CASSPRATSGISSYNEQFF. CDR3 DNA: TGTGCCAGCTCACCACGGGCGACTAGCGGGATAAGCTCCTACAATGAGCAGTTCTTC.